Each of the 20 T cell receptor beta chains below was sequenced from the same sample in a study of beta chain features in type 1 diabetes. The sequenced template was cDNA made from the entire isolated RNA. Sequencing used immunoSEQ multiplex PCR; TCRdb keeps in-frame clones, though not all of them. This repertoire shows roughly 140,000 clones, under 9.5% found once; its top ten account for about 0.6%. The sample taken for sequencing was central memory CD4+ T cells from blood. These receptors all stem from a man younger than 35 in good health.

The chain carries TRBV7-6 and TRBJ1-1; D might be TRBD1 (6 bases). V was clipped by 0 bases and J by 5 bases, with 10 bases between them. The CDR3 runs to 14 residues. Looked up from germline, CDR1 is SGHVS and CDR2 is FNYEAQ. The chain's CDR3 is CASSLAHRDTEAFF. The CDR3 nucleotides are TGTGCCAGCAGCTTAGCGCACAGGGATACTGAAGCTTTCTTT.

The sample holds a few counts of this clone. The J gene is TRBJ2-4, the V gene TRBV7-3; TRBD1 matches 10 bases. Unmatched junction bases numbered 10, after V lost 2 bases and J lost 0 bases. The CDR3 sequence is 19 residues long. Germline V gene lookup returns CDR1 SGHTA and CDR2 FQGTGA. In DNA, the CDR3 is TGTGCCAGCAGCTTAGCGCACGGGACAGGGGCCTTAGCCAAAAACATTCAGTACTTC. Encoded protein: CASSLAHGTGALAKNIQYF.

The chain combines TRBV7-2 with TRBJ1-6; possible D gene TRBD1, 5 bases. Germline V gene lookup returns CDR1 SGHTA and CDR2 FQGNSA. The V and J ends lost 2 bases and 7 bases respectively, with 9 bases between them. CDR3 length: 14 residues. The CDR3 protein is CASSLSGLNSPLHF. DNA for the CDR3: TGTGCCAGCAGCTTATCAGGGTTAAATTCACCCCTCCACTTT.

The chain is built from TRBV28 and TRBJ1-1, with 7 bases that match TRBD1. Losses at the gene ends were 1 base for V and 1 base for J; bases not matched to a gene: 24. This CDR3 region has 22 residues. Germline loops: CDR1 MDHEN, CDR2 SYDVKM. CDR3 sequence reads: CASSLSLDYGRQGVQANTEAFF. Written as DNA, the CDR3 is TGTGCCAGCAGTTTATCCCTAGACTACGGTAGGCAGGGGGTTCAGGCGAACACTGAAGCTTTCTTT.

CDR3 region: CASSAPPQGSHRGIRSTYEQYF. As DNA, the CDR3 is TGTGCCAGCAGCGCGCCCCCCCAAGGGTCTCATCGAGGGATAAGGTCCACGTACGAGCAGTACTTC. The chain couples TRBV9 to TRBJ2-7, with D perhaps TRBD2 (5 bases). Germline V gives CDR1 SGDLS, CDR2 YYNGEE. The V gene lost 3 bases and the J gene lost 4 bases, with 38 bases spanning the gap. The CDR3 sequence is 22 residues long.

The chain joins TRBV6-5 to TRBJ2-7; TRBD2 agrees at 11 bases. Germline trimming cut 6 bases from V and 0 bases from J; bases unmatched to any gene: 4. The CDR3 contains 15 residues. The germline CDR1 and CDR2 sequences are MNHEY and SVGAGI. Here the CDR3 reads CASRDSGRDSYEQYF. In DNA, the CDR3 is TGTGCCAGCAGAGATAGCGGGAGGGACTCCTACGAGCAGTACTTC.

This clone was counted a few times. This chain uses TRBV29-1 with TRBJ2-1, with 7 bases aligning to TRBD2. CDR3 length: 12 amino acids. CDR1 is SQVTM and CDR2 is ANQGSEA in the germline V gene. The V gene end was trimmed by 7 bases and the J gene end by 3 bases; junction bases not matched to a gene: 3. The CDR3 nucleotides read TGCAGCGCCGGACTAGACTACAATGAGCAGTTCTTC. The encoded protein is CSAGLDYNEQFF.

A few counts support this clone. V usage is TRBV6-6 and J usage is TRBJ2-5; TRBD2 might be the D (7 bases). The ends were cut back, 7 bases at V and 5 bases at J, with 14 bases in the middle. The CDR3 sequence is 13 residues long. Germline V CDR1 and CDR2: MNHNY, SVGAGI (reference sequence). CDR3 sequence (DNA): TGTGCCAGCACCACCGGGGGGCAGGAGACCCAGTACTTC. Its protein is CASTTGGQETQYF.

Concerning this clone itself: The sample has other DNA sequences that encode this CDR3 too. The V gene is TRBV7-9, the J gene TRBJ1-4; 7 nucleotides match TRBD1. Germline CDR1 and CDR2: SEHNR and FQNEAQ (reference sequence). The V segment lost 4 bases and the J segment 1 base; nucleotides outside the gene matches: 3. The CDR3 sequence is 15 residues long. The CDR3: CASSSRQGTNEKLFF. The CDR3 DNA is TGTGCCAGCAGCTCCCGACAGGGAACTAATGAAAAACTGTTTTTT. The full variable domain, its missing parts supplied by reference TRBV7-9 and TRBJ1-4, is DTGVSQNPRHKITKRGQNVTFRCDPISEHNRLYWYRQTLGQGPEFLTYFQNEAQLEKSRLLSDRFSAERPKGSFSTLEIQRTEQGDSAMYLCASSSRQGTNEKLFFGSGTQLSVL.

The chain combines TRBV30 with TRBJ1-5; D might be TRBD1 (6 bases). The CDR3 runs to 13 residues. V was trimmed by 3 bases and J by 6 bases, leaving 12 bases between them. The germline V gene encodes CDR1 GTSNPN and CDR2 SVGIG (reference sequence). CDR3 amino acids: CAWSAGAGQPQHF. As DNA, the CDR3 is TGTGCCTGGAGCGCGGGGGCGGGTCAGCCCCAGCATTTT. The variable domain in full, with the rest retrieved from reference TRBV30 and TRBJ1-5, is SQTIHQWPATLVQPVGSPLSLECTVEGTSNPNLYWYRQAAGRGLQLLFYSVGIGQISSEVPQNLSASRPQDRQFILSSKKLLLSDSGFYLCAWSAGAGQPQHFGDGTRLSIL.

CDR3 region: CASNTGGPKETQYF. The DNA for the CDR3 is TGTGCCAGCAATACGGGGGGACCAAAAGAGACCCAGTACTTC. The V and J genes are TRBV2 and TRBJ2-5; TRBD2 matches 7 bases. CDR3 length equals 14 residues. The germline V gene has CDR1 SNHLY and CDR2 FYNNEI. The V segment lost 7 bases and the J segment 3 bases; nucleotides outside the gene matches: 8. The full variable domain, with the rest looked up from reference TRBV2 and TRBJ2-5, is EPEVTQTPSHQVTQMGQEVILRCVPISNHLYFYWYRQILGQKVEFLVSFYNNEISEKSEIFDDQFSVERPDGSNFTLKIRSTKLEDSAMYFCASNTGGPKETQYFGPGTRLLVL.

The V gene is TRBV7-2, the J gene TRBJ1-3; D perhaps matches TRBD1 (6 bases). The CDR3 is made up of 12 amino acids. The V gene lost 5 bases and the J gene lost 9 bases, with 11 bases spanning the gap. CDR1 and CDR2 from the germline V gene are SGHTA and FQGNSA. CDR3 region: CASSKLGATIYF. DNA for the CDR3: TGTGCCAGCAGCAAATTGGGGGCCACCATATATTTT.

The chain carries TRBV6-1 and TRBJ1-2, with 9 bases fitting TRBD1. The V and J ends lost 6 bases and 7 bases, in that order; junction bases with no gene match: 12. Germline loops: CDR1 MNHNS, CDR2 SASEGT. The length of the CDR3 is 15 residues. CDR3 amino acids: CASSRDRAVKGGYTF. CDR3 bases: TGTGCCAGCAGCCGGGACAGGGCCGTAAAGGGTGGCTACACCTTC.

A few counts support this clone. This chain connects TRBV20-1 to TRBJ1-4, with TRBD1 identical over 7 bases. This CDR3 spans 11 amino acids. Germline trimming cut 5 bases from V and 7 bases from J; bases unmatched to any gene: 1. Per germline, CDR1 DFQATT and CDR2 SNEGSKA (reference sequence). CDR3 sequence reads: CSAGQVEKLFF. The DNA of the CDR3 is TGCAGTGCTGGACAGGTTGAAAAACTGTTTTTT.

V gene TRBV6-1 combines with J gene TRBJ2-7, with D possibly TRBD1 on 5 matching bases. Germline V CDR1 and CDR2: MNHNS, SASEGT. CDR3 size: 18 residues. The V end lost 4 bases, the J end lost 0 bases, and 22 bases lay between the germline ends. The CDR3 nucleotides read TGTGCCAGCAGTGTTGTGATGTCCCAACAGGCGAACTCCTACGAGCAGTACTTC. It encodes CASSVVMSQQANSYEQYF.

This clone was picked up many times. The chain is built from TRBV29-1 and TRBJ2-5; D remains ambiguous. Germline-derived CDR1 and CDR2 are SQVTM and ANQGSEA. This CDR3 spans 11 amino acids. Trimming pared 1 base from V and 3 bases from J, leaving 3 bases between. The CDR3 coding sequence is TGCAGCGTTGAAGGCGAAGAGACCCAGTACTTC. It codes for CSVEGEETQYF.

In its sample, this clone was seen a few times. The chain has TRBV2 and TRBJ2-7, with 7 nucleotides matching TRBD1. CDR1 and CDR2 (germline): SNHLY, FYNNEI. CDR3 size: 14 residues. V lost 6 bases, J lost 0 bases, and 5 bases stayed unmatched. CDR3 DNA sequence: TGTGCCAGCAGCGGACAGGCGAGCTCCTACGAGCAGTACTTC. Its protein product is CASSGQASSYEQYF.

The chain links TRBV6-1 to TRBJ2-4, with D possibly being TRBD1 (5 bases). Per the germline V gene, CDR1 is MNHNS and CDR2 is SASEGT. The V end was cut by 6 bases, the J end by 8 bases, with 20 bases between. This CDR3 contains 15 residues. CDR3: CASSPGPRAVDIQYF. CDR3 nucleotide sequence: TGTGCCAGCAGCCCGGGTCCCAGGGCGGTGGACATTCAGTACTTC.

This clone was picked up a small number of times. This chain joins TRBV7-6 and TRBJ1-4; no definite D call. The V and J ends lost 0 bases and 7 bases respectively, with 6 bases between them. Germline CDR1 SGHVS, CDR2 FNYEAQ. CDR3 length equals 13 residues. The CDR3 reads CASSLALGEKLFF. CDR3 bases: TGTGCCAGCAGCTTAGCTCTAGGTGAAAAACTGTTTTTT.

J is TRBJ2-1 and V is TRBV5-4; 7 nucleotides agree with TRBD1. The ends lost 0 bases at V and 7 bases at J; junction bases unmatched: 10. Germline V CDR1 and CDR2: SGHNT, YYREEE (reference sequence). The CDR3 is 16 amino acids. The CDR3 DNA reads TGTGCCAGCAGCTTGGACCCGAAGACAGGGACGAATGAGCAGTTCTTC. Protein: CASSLDPKTGTNEQFF.